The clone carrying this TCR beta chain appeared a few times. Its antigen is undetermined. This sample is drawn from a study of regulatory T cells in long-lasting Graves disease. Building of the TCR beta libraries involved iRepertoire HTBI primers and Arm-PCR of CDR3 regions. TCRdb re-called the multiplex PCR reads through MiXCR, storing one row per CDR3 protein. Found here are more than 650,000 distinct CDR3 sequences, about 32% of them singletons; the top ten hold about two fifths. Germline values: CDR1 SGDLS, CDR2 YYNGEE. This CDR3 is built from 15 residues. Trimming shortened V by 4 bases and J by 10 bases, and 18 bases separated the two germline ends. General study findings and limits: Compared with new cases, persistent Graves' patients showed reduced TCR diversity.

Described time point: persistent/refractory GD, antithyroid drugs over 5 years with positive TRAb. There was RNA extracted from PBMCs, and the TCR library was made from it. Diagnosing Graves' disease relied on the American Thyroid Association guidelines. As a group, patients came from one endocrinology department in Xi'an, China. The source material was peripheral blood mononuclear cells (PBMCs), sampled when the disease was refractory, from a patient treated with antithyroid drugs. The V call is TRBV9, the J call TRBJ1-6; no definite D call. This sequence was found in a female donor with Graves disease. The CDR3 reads CASSPRAVAHSPLHF. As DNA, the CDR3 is TGTGCCAGCAGCCCCCGGGCAGTCGCCCACTCACCCCTCCACTTT.